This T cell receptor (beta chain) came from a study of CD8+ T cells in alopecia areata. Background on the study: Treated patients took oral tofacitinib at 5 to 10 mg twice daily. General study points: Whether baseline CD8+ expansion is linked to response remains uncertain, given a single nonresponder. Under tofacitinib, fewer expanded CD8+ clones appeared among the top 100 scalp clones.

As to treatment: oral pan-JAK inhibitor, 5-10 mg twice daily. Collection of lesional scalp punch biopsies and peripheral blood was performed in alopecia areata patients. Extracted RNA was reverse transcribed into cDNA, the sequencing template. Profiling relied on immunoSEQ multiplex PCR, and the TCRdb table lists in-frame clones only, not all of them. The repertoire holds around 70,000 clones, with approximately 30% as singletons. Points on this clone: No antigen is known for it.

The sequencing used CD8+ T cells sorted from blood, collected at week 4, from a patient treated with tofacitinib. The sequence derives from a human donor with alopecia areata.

The CDR3, as DNA: TGTGCCAGCAGCGGGGGGATAGGCGACGAGCAGTACTTC. It is translated as CASSGGIGDEQYF. The V and J genes are TRBV13 and TRBJ2-7; possibly TRBD2 for D (6 bases). Germline V lookup: CDR1 PRHDT, CDR2 FYEKMQ (reference sequence). This CDR3 is built from 13 residues. Trimming stripped 5 bases from V and 5 bases from J, with 13 bases between.